The 21 T cell receptor beta chains below come from one sample, sequenced in a study of blood T cell repertoires in COVID-19. Clones were sequenced by immunoSEQ multiplex PCR, and TCRdb holds only the in-frame ones, with some missing. The sample contains 200,000 to 250,000 clones, less than 85% of which appear only once. Sequenced sample: peripheral blood. Every receptor here comes from an elderly woman with acute or convalescent COVID-19.

The chain has TRBV7-2 and TRBJ2-1; D is uncertain. Germline V gene lookup returns CDR1 SGHTA and CDR2 FQGNSA. The CDR3 is 12 residues long. Trimming took 2 bases from V and 9 from J, leaving 8 bases between them. The DNA for the CDR3 is TGTGCCAGCAGCTTATTCCGCGGTGAGCAGTTCTTC. Protein sequence: CASSLFRGEQFF. The full variable domain, with the rest looked up from reference TRBV7-2 and TRBJ2-1, is GAGVSQSPSNKVTEKGKDVELRCDPISGHTALYWYRQSLGQGLEFLIYFQGNSAPDKSGLPSDRFSAERTGGSVSTLTIQRTQQEDSAVYLCASSLFRGEQFFGPGTRLTVL.

This clone was picked up a small number of times. The chain has TRBV7-9 and TRBJ2-2; TRBD2 matches at 14 bases. Germline CDR1 SEHNR, CDR2 FQNEAQ (reference sequence). V was pared by 2 bases and J by 4 bases, with 6 bases of the junction left unmatched. There are 18 residues in the CDR3. The CDR3 here is CASSLRLAGGPRTGELFF. In nucleotides, the CDR3 is TGTGCCAGCAGCTTACGACTAGCGGGGGGGCCTCGCACCGGGGAGCTGTTTTTT. The full variable domain, rest sourced from reference TRBV7-9 and TRBJ2-2, is DTGVSQNPRHKITKRGQNVTFRCDPISEHNRLYWYRQTLGQGPEFLTYFQNEAQLEKSRLLSDRFSAERPKGSFSTLEIQRTEQGDSAMYLCASSLRLAGGPRTGELFFGEGSRLTVL.

This sequence joins TRBV25-1 and TRBJ1-6, with 10 positions matching TRBD1. The CDR3 runs to 16 residues. The germline gives CDR1 MGHDK, CDR2 SYGVNS. V lost 2 bases, J lost 8 bases, and 6 bases stayed unmatched. The CDR3 nucleotides read TGTGCCAGCAGTGAAGGGGACAGGGGTGTCTATTCACCCCTCCACTTT. Protein sequence: CASSEGDRGVYSPLHF.

This clone was picked up a small number of times. This chain links TRBV6-6 with TRBJ1-5, with D maybe TRBD1 (6 bases). V shed 6 bases and J shed 4 bases, with 13 bases lying between them. Per the germline V gene, CDR1 is MNHNY and CDR2 is SVGAGI (reference sequence). CDR3 length: 14 residues. DNA for the CDR3: TGTGCCAGCAGGCTCGGACAGCGAAATCAGCCCCAGCATTTT. Translating gives CASRLGQRNQPQHF.

This clone appeared once. The chain carries TRBV19 and TRBJ1-5, with TRBD1 as a possible D gene (6 bases). The length of the CDR3 is 15 residues. V lost 5 bases, J lost 4 bases, and 15 bases lay in between. Germline V gives CDR1 LNHDA, CDR2 SQIVND (reference sequence). The CDR3: CASSPGQSVNQPQHF. DNA of the CDR3: TGTGCCAGTAGTCCAGGACAGTCAGTAAATCAGCCCCAGCATTTT.

The chain recombines TRBV2 with TRBJ2-2; D gene unclear. Deletions cut 6 bases from V and 0 bases from J, with 8 bases between. The CDR3 has 14 residues. From germline, CDR1 is SNHLY and CDR2 FYNNEI. The CDR3 loop reads CASRQAPNTGELFF. In DNA, the CDR3 is TGTGCCAGCAGGCAGGCGCCGAACACCGGGGAGCTGTTTTTT.

This clone showed up just once. The chain combines TRBV3-1 (or the pseudogene TRBV3-2) with TRBJ1-2; D call uncertain. Germline V lookup: CDR1 LGHDT, CDR2 YNNKEL (reference sequence). V was shortened by 5 bases and J by 0 bases, with 16 bases between the two germline ends. CDR3 size: 16 residues. CDR3 amino acids: CASSAQARLSNYGYTF. In DNA, the CDR3 is TGTGCCAGCAGCGCCCAGGCCCGCCTCTCTAACTATGGCTACACCTTC.

This clone came up once. The rearrangement links TRBV11-2 to TRBJ1-2; 7 nucleotides agree with TRBD1. V shed 2 bases, J shed 6 bases, and the junction held 6 bases outside the gene matches. The germline V gene encodes CDR1 SGHAT and CDR2 FQNNGV. The CDR3 spans 14 residues. CDR3 sequence reads: CASSLSGTADGYTF. CDR3 nucleotide sequence: TGTGCCAGCAGCTTAAGTGGGACAGCGGATGGCTACACCTTC.

The V gene is TRBV7-6, the J gene TRBJ1-2; D uncertain. The CDR3 loop spans 16 amino acids. CDR1 and CDR2 from the germline V gene are SGHVS and FNYEAQ. V lost 2 bases, J lost 8 bases, and 21 bases lay in between. CDR3 residues: CASSLFSLDNYGGYTF. For the CDR3, the DNA is TGTGCCAGCAGCTTATTTTCCCTGGATAACTATGGAGGCTACACCTTC.

V gene TRBV30 combines with J gene TRBJ1-5, with D tentatively TRBD1 (5 bases). The CDR3 covers 15 residues. V was pared by 2 bases and J by 7 bases, with 18 bases between. Per germline, CDR1 GTSNPN and CDR2 SVGIG (reference sequence). As DNA, the CDR3 is TGTGCCTGGAGTCCGGTTTGGGGGGGAGGACAGCCCCAGCATTTT. Translation gives CAWSPVWGGGQPQHF. Together with reference TRBV30 and TRBJ1-5, the CDR3 gives the full variable domain: SQTIHQWPATLVQPVGSPLSLECTVEGTSNPNLYWYRQAAGRGLQLLFYSVGIGQISSEVPQNLSASRPQDRQFILSSKKLLLSDSGFYLCAWSPVWGGGQPQHFGDGTRLSIL.

A single count supports this clone. The J gene is TRBJ2-7, the V gene TRBV24-1; D gene uncertain. The CDR3 consists of 17 residues. V gave up 9 bases and J gave up 3 bases, with 26 bases separating them. Per germline, CDR1 KGHDR and CDR2 SFDVKD. The CDR3 region has the DNA TGTGCCACCCCAGCTATGCGGCAGCTACCCTGGGTCTACGAGCAGTACTTC. Amino acid sequence: CATPAMRQLPWVYEQYF.

The chain has TRBV6-6 and TRBJ1-2, with TRBD1 identical over 10 bases. V shed 2 bases and J 0 bases; nucleotides not matched to a gene: 3. Germline CDR1 is MNHNY and CDR2 is SVGAGI (reference sequence). CDR3 length: 16 amino acids. DNA for the CDR3: TGTGCCAGCAGTTACGCCGGGACAGGGGCTAACTATGGCTACACCTTC. Amino acid sequence: CASSYAGTGANYGYTF.

This rearrangement joins TRBV7-2 to TRBJ2-3, with 8 bases aligning to TRBD2. Germline values: CDR1 SGHTA, CDR2 FQGNSA. V lost 3 bases, J lost 6 bases, and 11 bases stayed unmatched. The CDR3 consists of 16 residues. CDR3 nucleotide sequence: TGTGCCAGCAGCTTCAGCGGGGGAGAGGGAGCGGATACGCAGTATTTT. This translates into CASSFSGGEGADTQYF.

The V gene is TRBV5-6, the J gene TRBJ1-2; tentatively, D is TRBD1 (5 bases). CDR3 length: 13 residues. Germline CDR1 reads SGHDT; CDR2 reads YYEEEE. Trimming pared 3 bases from V and 6 bases from J, leaving 12 bases between. For the CDR3, the DNA is TGTGCCAGCAGCTCTGGGGCAGGGAATGGCTACACCTTC. Protein: CASSSGAGNGYTF.

This clone was seen once. This chain links TRBV7-6 with TRBJ1-4; the match to TRBD1 covers 8 bases. Trimming at V came to 0 bases and at J to 8 bases, leaving 5 bases not matched to a gene. This CDR3 contains 15 residues. Per germline, CDR1 SGHVS and CDR2 FNYEAQ. In DNA, the CDR3 is TGTGCCAGCAGCTTAGCGACAACAGGGGGGGAAAAACTGTTTTTT. Residues: CASSLATTGGEKLFF. Full variable domain (rest looked up from reference TRBV7-6 and TRBJ1-4): GAGVSQSPRYKVTKRGQDVALRCDPISGHVSLYWYRQALGQGPEFLTYFNYEAQQDKSGLPNDRFSAERPEGSISTLTIQRTEQRDSAMYRCASSLATTGGEKLFFGSGTQLSVL.

The genes are TRBV7-9 and TRBJ1-1; D gene unclear. The germline V gene has CDR1 SEHNR and CDR2 FQNEAQ (reference sequence). Trimming took 1 base from V and 3 from J, leaving 9 bases between them. The CDR3 has 14 residues. DNA for the CDR3: TGTGCCAGCAGCTTAGGTGGAGCAGACACTGAAGCTTTCTTT. Translation: CASSLGGADTEAFF.

J is TRBJ1-1 and V is TRBV28, with D unresolved. The V gene's germline CDR1 is MDHEN and CDR2 SYDVKM. Trimming left V 3 bases short and J 10 bases short, with 12 bases between. The CDR3 has 12 residues. The DNA of the CDR3 is TGTGCCAGCAGTTTCGGACGGGAATTAGCTTTCTTT. This encodes CASSFGRELAFF.

The chain couples TRBV25-1 to TRBJ2-2; 11 bases are a match to TRBD2. The CDR3 sequence is 18 residues long. The J segment lost 4 bases and the V segment lost 1 base, leaving 8 bases of the junction unmatched. CDR1 and CDR2 (germline): MGHDK, SYGVNS. The CDR3 DNA sequence: TGTGCCAGCAGTGAATTAGGGGGACTAGCGGCCCGCACCGGGGAGCTGTTTTTT. Its protein product is CASSELGGLAARTGELFF.

The chain recombines TRBV12-3 or TRBV12-4 with TRBJ1-1, with no clear D. Trimming cost V 5 bases and J 1 base, with 8 bases left between them. This CDR3 has 13 amino acids. Written as DNA, the CDR3 is TGTGCCAGCAGTCCCCAATGGAACACTGAAGCTTTCTTT. This codes for CASSPQWNTEAFF.

The chain has TRBV28 and TRBJ1-6; TRBD1 matches 9 bases. The CDR3 runs 17 residues. V shed 6 bases, J shed 7 bases, and the junction held 13 bases outside the gene matches. CDR1 and CDR2 (germline): MDHEN, SYDVKM. This chain's CDR3 is CASRRSSGQGRNSPLHF. The CDR3 bases are TGTGCCAGCAGACGTAGTTCGGGACAGGGCCGAAATTCACCCCTCCACTTT.

Note on this clone: Other DNA variants within this sample encode the same CDR3. This chain joins TRBV5-1 and TRBJ1-5; possibly TRBD1 for D (5 bases). CDR3 length: 15 residues. Germline values: CDR1 SGHRS, CDR2 YFSETQ. Trimming stripped 0 bases from V and 3 bases from J, with 10 bases between. DNA of the CDR3: TGCGCCAGCAGCTTGGCGGGAGGGGACAATCAGCCCCAGCATTTT. Its protein is CASSLAGGDNQPQHF.